This T cell receptor beta chain was profiled in a study of blood T cell repertoires in COVID-19. Study in general: Acute and convalescent COVID-19 specimens originated in the United States, Italy and Spain.

This CDR3 comprises 17 residues. Germline V gene sequence: CDR1 LNHDA, CDR2 SQIVND (reference sequence). Unmatched junction bases numbered 6, after V lost 3 bases and J lost 2 bases. Method: immunoSEQ multiplex PCR; TCRdb's copy keeps in-frame clones and lacks some. This table has some 150,000 clones, more than 85% appearing once. This TCR was recovered from a woman aged 80 or older in a cohort sampled during active or convalescent COVID-19. The chain has TRBV19 and TRBJ2-1; 11 nucleotides line up with TRBD2. Material: peripheral blood. CDR3 DNA sequence: TGTGCCAGTAGTATTGGGATAGCGGGAGGGACCTACAATGAGCAGTTCTTC. This translates into CASSIGIAGGTYNEQFF.